The 4 T cell receptor beta chains reported below all come from one sample, sequenced in a study of cytomegalovirus exposure and HLA in healthy donors. Repertoires were generated with immunoSEQ multiplex PCR, while TCRdb's copy carries only in-frame clones and drops some. Of fewer than 90,000 clones detected, about 94% appear once; the ten largest clones hold roughly 2.1%. The specimen sequenced was PBMCs. All receptors derive from a woman under 30 in good health and CMV-seronegative.

This clone has only one observation. The chain couples TRBV7-2 to TRBJ2-7, with a possible D match to TRBD2 (7 bases). CDR1 and CDR2 from the germline V gene are SGHTA and FQGNSA. V dropped 5 bases and J dropped 2 bases, with 13 bases sitting between them. This CDR3 region has 14 residues. The chain's CDR3 is CASSVGGGPYEQYF. The CDR3 DNA reads as TGTGCCAGCAGCGTAGGGGGGGGCCCCTACGAGCAGTACTTC.

This sequence joins TRBV11-3 and TRBJ2-7; the match to TRBD2 covers 11 bases. Per germline, CDR1 SGHNT and CDR2 YENEEA. Unmatched junction bases numbered 17, after V lost 1 base and J lost 3 bases. This CDR3 spans 20 amino acids. This chain's CDR3 is CASSLVSSVGTSGVYYEQYF. DNA for the CDR3: TGTGCCAGCAGCTTAGTATCGTCGGTGGGGACTAGCGGAGTGTACTACGAGCAGTACTTC.

The chain is built from TRBV28 and TRBJ2-7; 9 positions agree with TRBD1. Germline V lookup: CDR1 MDHEN, CDR2 SYDVKM. J lost 7 bases, V lost 6 bases, and 16 bases had no gene match. The CDR3 runs to 16 residues. CDR3 sequence: CASSHPPGTGLGEQYF. The CDR3 nucleotides are TGTGCCAGCAGCCACCCCCCCGGGACAGGGTTAGGAGAGCAGTACTTC.

This rearrangement joins TRBV6-5 to TRBJ2-7; 7 positions agree with TRBD1. The germline V gene encodes CDR1 MNHEY and CDR2 SVGAGI. This CDR3 has 15 amino acids. Trimming cost V 6 bases and J 3 bases; bases outside gene matches: 11. CDR3 loop: CASRAGTDKYYEQYF. The CDR3 DNA follows: TGTGCCAGCAGGGCCGGGACAGATAAATACTACGAGCAGTACTTC.